Following are 28 T cell receptor beta chains from one sample sequenced in a study of blood T cell repertoires in COVID-19. Data came from immunoSEQ multiplex PCR; TCRdb stores just in-frame clones and leaves some out. The sample shows about 76,000 clones, around nine tenths of them seen only once. The sample consisted of peripheral blood. The source is a human donor in a cohort sampled during active COVID-19.

This sequence joins TRBV7-2 and TRBJ2-7; 9 bases align to TRBD1. This CDR3 spans 14 amino acids. V lost 5 bases, J lost 5 bases, and 7 bases stayed unmatched. Germline lookup yields CDR1 SGHTA and CDR2 FQGNSA. The CDR3 DNA reads as TGTGCCAGCAGCAACAGGGGGCGCTTCGACGAGCAGTACTTC. This codes for CASSNRGRFDEQYF.

The V gene is TRBV5-1, the J gene TRBJ2-5; D may be TRBD1 (6 bases). The CDR3 loop spans 15 amino acids. Germline CDR1 and CDR2: SGHRS and YFSETQ. The V gene lost 3 bases and the J gene lost 2 bases, with 14 bases spanning the gap. As DNA, the CDR3 is TGCGCCAGCAGCTCACAGCCGGACAGACAAGAGACCCAGTACTTC. Translating gives CASSSQPDRQETQYF.

The V and J genes are TRBV11-2 and TRBJ1-4; possibly TRBD1 for D (5 bases). Looked up from germline, CDR1 is SGHAT and CDR2 is FQNNGV. Trimming removed 3 bases from V and 0 bases from J, with 11 bases in between. The CDR3 has 16 amino acids. The CDR3 here is CASSFRQTATNEKLFF. DNA of the CDR3: TGTGCCAGCAGCTTTCGACAGACTGCAACTAATGAAAAACTGTTTTTT.

This clone was seen a few times. The V gene is TRBV4-1, the J gene TRBJ1-2; D gene ambiguous. CDR3 length: 15 amino acids. CDR1 and CDR2 (germline): MGHRA, YSYEKL. Between the trimmed V and J ends, which lost 1 base and 4 bases, there was a span of 13 bases. CDR3 region: CASSQVTVNFYGYTF. The CDR3, as DNA: TGCGCCAGCAGCCAAGTGACTGTCAACTTCTATGGCTACACCTTC.

V gene TRBV29-1 combines with J gene TRBJ2-3, with D possibly being TRBD2 (6 bases). CDR1 and CDR2 (germline): SQVTM, ANQGSEA. Trimming left V 2 bases short and J 8 bases short, with 20 bases between. The CDR3 spans 15 residues. CDR3 nucleotide sequence: TGCAGCGTTGAACAGCGGGTTAACGTAAGGGGTACGCAGTATTTT. Protein sequence: CSVEQRVNVRGTQYF.

The chain carries TRBV29-1 and TRBJ1-3; 7 nucleotides match TRBD1. The length of the CDR3 is 12 residues. J lost 3 bases, V lost 6 bases, and 2 bases had no gene match. Germline lookup yields CDR1 SQVTM and CDR2 ANQGSEA. The CDR3 reads CSVGQDGNTIYF. The CDR3 DNA reads TGCAGCGTCGGACAGGATGGAAACACCATATATTTT.

The rearrangement uses TRBV29-1 and TRBJ2-1; TRBD1 is a possible D gene (5 bases). CDR3 length: 11 amino acids. Trimming stripped 7 bases from V and 7 bases from J, with 11 bases between. The germline V gene has CDR1 SQVTM and CDR2 ANQGSEA. The CDR3 region is CSAGQGNEQFF. The CDR3 DNA follows: TGCAGCGCCGGCCAGGGAAATGAGCAGTTCTTC.

The chain links TRBV29-1 to TRBJ1-1; weak D call: TRBD1 (5 bases). Trimming removed 7 bases at V and 1 base at J, with 10 bases between. There are 12 residues in the CDR3. Germline V gene data show CDR1 as SQVTM and CDR2 as ANQGSEA. The CDR3 region is CSARDSNTEAFF. Here the CDR3 DNA reads TGCAGCGCCAGGGATTCGAACACTGAAGCTTTCTTT.

Only one count was recorded for this clone. The chain recombines TRBV10-2 with TRBJ1-1; D may be TRBD1 (5 bases). The CDR3 consists of 12 residues. Germline V lookup: CDR1 WSHSY, CDR2 SAAADI. Trimming took 6 bases from V and 5 from J, leaving 10 bases between them. Written as DNA, the CDR3 is TGCGCCAGCAGGGACATCGGGACTGAAGCTTTCTTT. Translated, it gives CASRDIGTEAFF.

For the CDR3, the DNA is TGCGCCAGCAACACGGGACAACAATACAATGAGCAGTTCTTC. Translating it yields CASNTGQQYNEQFF. The rearrangement joins TRBV10-2 to TRBJ2-1; D might be TRBD1 (6 bases). The germline V gene encodes CDR1 WSHSY and CDR2 SAAADI. CDR3 length equals 14 residues. V lost 7 bases to trimming and J lost 4 bases, with 14 bases between them.

V is TRBV19 and J is TRBJ1-5; D might be TRBD1 (5 bases). Germline V gene data show CDR1 as LNHDA and CDR2 as SQIVND (reference sequence). Trimming cost V 6 bases and J 9 bases, with 15 bases left between them. The CDR3 totals 13 residues. The CDR3 here is CASSPGLLSPQHF. In DNA form, the CDR3 reads TGTGCCAGTAGCCCGGGACTCCTTTCGCCCCAGCATTTT.

The chain has TRBV7-3 and TRBJ2-2, with no clear D. The CDR3 extends over 14 amino acids. Trimming pared 5 bases from V and 1 base from J, leaving 8 bases between. From germline, CDR1 is SGHTA and CDR2 FQGTGA. CDR3 sequence (DNA): TGTGCCAGCAGCCCCTCGGGGAACACCGGGGAGCTGTTTTTT. This gives the protein CASSPSGNTGELFF.

The chain recombines TRBV4-3 with TRBJ2-1, with TRBD2 matching over 10 bases. This CDR3 region has 15 residues. CDR1 is LGHNA, CDR2 YSLEER, per germline. The ends lost 2 bases at V and 12 bases at J; junction bases unmatched: 10. The CDR3 DNA reads TGCGCCAGCAGCCAACTAGCGGGGGAAACGAGACTGCAGTTCTTC. This translates into CASSQLAGETRLQFF.

This rearrangement joins TRBV3-1 (or the pseudogene TRBV3-2) to TRBJ2-2, with TRBD1 identical over 12 bases. Germline CDR1 and CDR2: LGHDT and YNNKEL (reference sequence). This CDR3 contains 18 residues. V shed 1 base, J shed 3 bases, and the junction held 6 bases outside the gene matches. The CDR3 region is CASSQGDRGLGYTGELFF. DNA of the CDR3: TGTGCCAGCAGCCAAGGGGACAGGGGGCTGGGCTACACCGGGGAGCTGTTTTTT.

The chain employs TRBV15 and TRBJ1-2; unclear D gene. The CDR3 has 18 residues. Per germline, CDR1 LNHNV and CDR2 YYDKDF (reference sequence). V shed 3 bases and J shed 8 bases, with 28 bases lying between them. CDR3 loop: CATSRVLITYRNMLGYTF. CDR3 sequence (DNA): TGTGCCACCAGCAGGGTATTGATTACCTACAGAAATATGTTGGGCTACACCTTC.

This clone showed up just a few times. The CDR3 sequence: CASSLGEGQPQHF. The CDR3 coding sequence is TGTGCCAGCAGTTTGGGCGAGGGTCAGCCCCAGCATTTT. The chain carries TRBV12-3 or TRBV12-4 and TRBJ1-5; D gene unclear. The CDR3 spans 13 residues. Trimming shortened V by 3 bases and J by 6 bases, and 9 bases separated the two germline ends.

This clone was counted a few times. The chain combines TRBV4-1 with TRBJ2-7; 12 nucleotides agree with TRBD2. With 0 bases clipped from V and 2 bases from J, the junction kept 5 bases outside the gene matches. The CDR3 has 17 residues. The germline CDR1 and CDR2 sequences are MGHRA and YSYEKL. In DNA form, the CDR3 reads TGCGCCAGCAGCCAAGAAATAGGACTAGCGGGGACCTACGAGCAGTACTTC. Amino acids: CASSQEIGLAGTYEQYF.

The chain joins TRBV6-4 to TRBJ2-2; tentative D call: TRBD1 (6 bases). The CDR3 length is 15 residues. V lost 5 bases and J lost 3, with 13 bases in between. The germline V gene encodes CDR1 MRHNA and CDR2 SNTAGT. CDR3 coding DNA: TGTGCCAGCAGTCCGCAAGGGGGTTACACCGGGGAGCTGTTTTTT. Translation: CASSPQGGYTGELFF.

The count of this clone is one. The CDR3, as DNA: TGTGCCAGCAGCCACGGGGGTAGCGCCAGTTTTGACGAGCAGTACTTC. It is translated as CASSHGGSASFDEQYF. The V gene is TRBV3-1 (or the pseudogene TRBV3-2), the J gene TRBJ2-7, with a weak D call TRBD2 (6 bases). The CDR3 is 16 amino acids. Trimming cost V 3 bases and J 5 bases, with 20 bases left between them. Germline V gene data show CDR1 as LGHDT and CDR2 as YNNKEL (reference sequence).

The chain's CDR3 is CASSLRGAGDEQFF. The CDR3 nucleotides are TGCGCCAGCAGCTTACGGGGGGCCGGGGATGAGCAGTTCTTC. The chain joins TRBV5-1 to TRBJ2-1; maybe TRBD2 (7 bases). CDR3 size: 14 residues. Germline-derived CDR1 and CDR2 are SGHRS and YFSETQ. Trimming took off 2 bases at V and 8 bases at J, with 14 bases between the two ends.

This clone was found once. The V and J genes are TRBV15 and TRBJ2-7; D gene unclear. Trimming stripped 0 bases from V and 0 bases from J, with 9 bases between. CDR1 LNHNV and CDR2 YYDKDF come from the germline V gene (reference sequence). The CDR3 spans 15 residues. Here the CDR3 reads CATSRDYRSSYEQYF. The CDR3 DNA reads as TGTGCCACCAGCAGAGATTACCGGAGCTCCTACGAGCAGTACTTC.

The V call is TRBV2, the J call TRBJ2-5; TRBD1 matches 10 bases. The CDR3 totals 14 residues. Looked up from germline, CDR1 is SNHLY and CDR2 is FYNNEI. The junction had 6 bases not matched to a gene; V was cut back by 4 bases and J by 7 bases. This CDR3 is CASSAGQGSGTQYF. CDR3 bases: TGTGCCAGCAGTGCGGGACAGGGGTCAGGGACCCAGTACTTC.

In this sample, this clone turned up once. V usage is TRBV2 and J usage is TRBJ1-1; no firm D call. Germline-derived CDR1 and CDR2 are SNHLY and FYNNEI. This CDR3 comprises 13 residues. The V gene lost 3 bases and the J gene lost 2 bases, with 7 bases spanning the gap. The CDR3 DNA reads TGTGCCAGCAGTGACCGGGTCAACACTGAAGCTTTCTTT. It encodes CASSDRVNTEAFF.

The chain couples TRBV4-1 to TRBJ1-1, with a weak D call TRBD1 (6 bases). Germline V gene lookup returns CDR1 MGHRA and CDR2 YSYEKL. This CDR3 has 14 residues. Trimming stripped 3 bases from V and 11 bases from J, with 19 bases between. The CDR3 sequence: CASSQETGGGNAFF. The CDR3, as DNA: TGCGCCAGCAGCCAGGAAACCGGCGGGGGCAACGCTTTCTTT.

This clone occurred a few times. The J gene is TRBJ1-5, the V gene TRBV7-9; a possible D gene is TRBD1 (6 bases). Germline-derived CDR1 and CDR2 are SEHNR and FQNEAQ (reference sequence). CDR3 length: 15 amino acids. V gave up 1 base and J gave up 5 bases, with 12 bases separating them. For the CDR3, the DNA is TGTGCCAGCAGCTTAGGTACAGGGTCCTATCAGCCCCAGCATTTT. It encodes CASSLGTGSYQPQHF.

The gene calls are TRBV6-1 and TRBJ2-3; D ambiguous. Germline CDR1 MNHNS, CDR2 SASEGT. The CDR3 runs to 13 residues. The germline V and J ends were trimmed by 2 bases and 6 bases, with 9 bases remaining between them. The CDR3 spells CASSEPSGDTQYF. CDR3 nucleotide sequence: TGTGCCAGCAGTGAACCCTCCGGGGATACGCAGTATTTT.

This clone was recorded once. CDR3 in amino acids: CASSPGRGRDEQFF. In DNA form, the CDR3 reads TGTGCCAGCTCACCTGGCAGGGGCCGGGATGAGCAGTTCTTC. This chain uses TRBV18 with TRBJ2-1; possibly TRBD1 for D (6 bases). V shed 3 bases and J shed 8 bases, with 14 bases lying between them. Germline-derived CDR1 and CDR2 are KGHSH and LQKENI. This CDR3 comprises 14 residues.

The gene calls are TRBV7-9 and TRBJ2-3; tentatively, D is TRBD2 (6 bases). The germline gives CDR1 SEHNR, CDR2 FQNEAQ (reference sequence). The length of the CDR3 is 16 residues. V lost 2 bases and J lost 0, with 12 bases in between. This CDR3 is CASSLNSGTSTDTQYF. In nucleotides, the CDR3 is TGTGCCAGCAGCTTAAATTCAGGGACTAGCACAGATACGCAGTATTTT.